This T cell receptor beta chain emerged from a study of shared T cell receptors in the human thymus (dated by TCRdb to the early 2020s). Background on the whole study: The study examined how self-reactive, shared T-cell receptor alpha chains are generated in the human thymus.

Clipping removes 0 bases from V and 8 bases from J, with 6 as the unmatched junction base count. Taken from cysteine to phenylalanine, the CDR3 has 15 residues. CDR3 DNA only is kept here, 45 bases in frame from base 1. The germline V gene specifies KGHSH as CDR1 and LQKENI as CDR2. About this clone itself: Its antigen target is currently unknown. It has no much larger one-base neighbor in the sample; base qualities were not kept.

The method was the immunoSEQ multiplex PCR assay. The immuneACCESS repertoire file appears here via TCRdb, limited to in-frame rearrangements. These files lack a portion of the clones; in checked studies, under half of the deficit traces to unresolved V genes, and the cause of the others is not known. This sample comprises hundreds of thousands of clones, around 87% of them detected only once. The ten top clones hold approximately 0.0097% of the sample. The sample also formed part of further work on human thymus T cells. Looking at the second paper: The donors were immunologically healthy infants in Finland who had open corrective cardiac surgery for congenital heart defects. Thymus tissue was obtained as surgical resects removed during corrective cardiac surgery. Biased V and J gene segment usage appeared to be present in both thymic and peripheral blood repertoires. According to the related research, thymic TCR repertoires were highly overlapping among unrelated individuals. The study described the TCR alpha and beta repertoires in fewer than 10 infant thymus samples and a few matching peripheral blood samples. Donor ages ranging from about 7 to 250 days were recorded, and about six male and a couple of female infants were included in the cohort. Thymocytes were released mechanically from tissue and stored at -70 °C as pellets of about 9-32 million cells. Genomic DNA was extracted from frozen cell pellets with a QIAsymphony instrument. Using the immunoSEQ multiplex PCR assay, the TCRB and TCRAD loci were amplified from a standardized quantity of quality-controlled genomic DNA. The amplicons covered the V(D)J region and were long enough to include the CDR3 and to identify the V and J genes. The commercial immunoSEQ service was used to sequence amplicons on an Illumina platform. Primer bias and sequencing errors were corrected using previously described methods, and TCRAD and TCRB definitions followed the IMGT database. immunoSEQ Analyzer 3.0 and VDJTools were used for repertoire analysis, which covered basic statistics, V/J segment usage, diversity estimates, rarefaction and pairwise overlap. Chao1, ChaoE, Efron-Thisted, Shannon and inverse Simpson indices were used to estimate diversity, which was also estimated on datasets down-sampled to the smallest sample. For repertoire overlap, CDR3 nucleotide sequence, V gene and J gene had to match strictly, and clustering was done by Jaccard-based multidimensional scaling. On average, thymus samples yielded roughly 770,000 unique TCRB clonotypes, whereas blood samples yielded 70,000 to 100,000.

The source material was thymocytes. This TCR was sampled from a boy in the first two years of life with a congenital heart defect. Donor details come from another sample of the same person, matched by shared clones. The chain uses TRBV18 and TRBJ1-2, and 10 bases in between align with TRBD1. The CDR3 amino acid sequence is: CASSPPVGTGDGYTF. The nucleotide sequence is TGTGCCAGCTCACCACCGGTTGGGACAGGGGACGGCTACACCTTC.